These 9 T cell receptor beta chains were sequenced from one sample in a study of blood T cell repertoires in COVID-19. TCRdb keeps only in-frame clones here, not all; method: immunoSEQ multiplex PCR. This table holds around 31,000 clones, roughly 87% found once. The material sequenced was peripheral blood. Receptor source: a man aged 60 to 75 with COVID-19, enrolled during active disease.

V is TRBV4-1 and J is TRBJ1-6, with D unresolved. Germline V lookup: CDR1 MGHRA, CDR2 YSYEKL. V was pared by 0 bases and J by 9 bases, with 15 bases between. This CDR3 comprises 16 residues. For the CDR3, the DNA is TGCGCCAGCAGCCAAGATTACGGAGGCGGAATTTCACCCCTCCACTTT. Translated, it gives CASSQDYGGGISPLHF.

The gene calls are TRBV6-5 and TRBJ1-4, with 7 bases identical to TRBD1. The CDR3 has 12 residues. From germline, CDR1 is MNHEY and CDR2 SVGAGI. With V trimmed by 8 bases and J by 8 bases, 5 bases remained unmatched. The CDR3 bases are TGTGCCAGCGGCAGGGGGAGAGAAAAACTGTTTTTT. Encoded protein: CASGRGREKLFF.

The J gene is TRBJ2-3, the V gene TRBV3-1 (or the pseudogene TRBV3-2), with 15 bases aligning to TRBD2. V shed 1 base, J shed 1 base, and the junction held 12 bases outside the gene matches. The CDR3 is 21 amino acids. Germline loops: CDR1 LGHDT, CDR2 YNNKEL (reference sequence). CDR3 in amino acids: CASSQAGLGTSGGYGTDTQYF. Here the CDR3 DNA reads TGTGCCAGCAGCCAAGCAGGACTCGGGACTAGCGGGGGGTACGGCACAGATACGCAGTATTTT.

The rearrangement uses TRBV29-1 and TRBJ1-4; weak D call: TRBD1 (6 bases). V was shortened by 4 bases and J by 4 bases, with 22 bases between the two germline ends. This CDR3 spans 17 amino acids. Germline CDR1 reads SQVTM; CDR2 reads ANQGSEA. The CDR3 coding sequence is TGCAGCGTTGGGATATCTCAGGGGTCCTCCTTTAATGAAAAACTGTTTTTT. Its protein is CSVGISQGSSFNEKLFF.

The rearrangement uses TRBV29-1 and TRBJ2-5; a possible D gene is TRBD2 (5 bases). The CDR3 has 13 amino acids. Germline lookup yields CDR1 SQVTM and CDR2 ANQGSEA. Deletions cut 2 bases from V and 6 bases from J, with 13 bases between. The CDR3 sequence: CSVESSGRKTQYF. The CDR3 DNA follows: TGCAGCGTTGAAAGCAGCGGAAGGAAGACCCAGTACTTC.

Only one count was recorded for this clone. V gene TRBV6-6 combines with J gene TRBJ1-1; D gene unclear. Trimming cost V 0 bases and J 0 bases, with 8 bases left between them. Germline-derived CDR1 and CDR2 are MNHNY and SVGAGI (reference sequence). The CDR3 covers 15 residues. The CDR3 DNA sequence: TGTGCCAGCAGTTACTCGACGGAGTTGAACACTGAAGCTTTCTTT. Translating gives CASSYSTELNTEAFF.

V and J are TRBV28 and TRBJ2-5; a weak D match, TRBD1 (6 bases). CDR1 and CDR2 (germline): MDHEN, SYDVKM. Trimming left V 6 bases short and J 2 bases short, with 13 bases between. This CDR3 contains 14 residues. The CDR3 is CASSPDRDQETQYF. The CDR3, as DNA: TGTGCCAGCAGCCCGGACAGAGATCAAGAGACCCAGTACTTC.

In its sample, this clone was seen once. The chain has TRBV18 and TRBJ1-1; D is perhaps TRBD1 (5 bases). The V gene lost 1 base and the J gene lost 4 bases, with 10 bases spanning the gap. Germline V lookup: CDR1 KGHSH, CDR2 LQKENI. There are 14 residues in the CDR3. The CDR3 sequence is CASSPRAGGTEAFF. In DNA, the CDR3 is TGTGCCAGCTCACCACGGGCGGGGGGCACTGAAGCTTTCTTT.

This CDR3 is CASSLGAPGGGETQYF. The CDR3 nucleotides are TGCGCCAGCAGCTTGGGCGCCCCAGGGGGCGGCGAGACCCAGTACTTC. The rearrangement links TRBV5-1 to TRBJ2-5; TRBD1 matches 8 bases. Germline lookup yields CDR1 SGHRS and CDR2 YFSETQ. This CDR3 comprises 16 residues. V lost 0 bases, J lost 5 bases, and 9 bases stayed unmatched.